Below, 13 T cell receptor beta chains from the same sample are listed, as sequenced in a study of early T cells in non-severe SARS-CoV-2 infection. TCRdb reprocessed the 5' RACE reads with MiXCR, giving one entry per CDR3 protein. The sample contains approximately 32,000 distinct CDR3 sequences, around 4.1% of which appear only once. The specimen was whole blood. These receptors came from an adult who was a healthcare worker with PCR-confirmed SARS-CoV-2 infection or an uninfected control (not recorded which).

There are many counts of this clonotype. The chain couples TRBV3-1 to TRBJ1-2; 10 nucleotides align to TRBD1. Germline CDR1 and CDR2: LGHDT and YNNKEL (reference sequence). After removal of 0 bases from V and 5 bases from J, the junction contained 12 bases not matched to a gene. The CDR3 covers 18 residues. The CDR3 here is CASSQDPGQGSNRYGYTF. DNA for the CDR3: TGTGCCAGCAGCCAAGACCCGGGACAGGGGTCCAACCGGTATGGCTACACCTTC.

This clonotype was observed many times. V and J are TRBV11-3 and TRBJ1-1, with TRBD1 as a possible D gene (6 bases). The CDR3 extends over 16 amino acids. Germline V CDR1 and CDR2: SGHNT, YENEEA. The V gene lost 1 base and the J gene lost 5 bases, with 17 bases spanning the gap. CDR3 nucleotide sequence: TGTGCCAGCAGCTTAGGCTTTGGGCAGGGGAATACTGAAGCTTTCTTT. Translation: CASSLGFGQGNTEAFF.

This clonotype was counted ten times or more. The chain links TRBV3-1 to TRBJ2-2; TRBD2 matches at 13 bases. There are 15 residues in the CDR3. Germline loops: CDR1 LGHDT, CDR2 YNNKEL (reference sequence). Losses at the gene ends were 10 bases for V and 0 bases for J; bases not matched to a gene: 2. The CDR3 spells CAKGLAGANTGELFF. Written as DNA, the CDR3 is TGTGCCAAAGGACTAGCGGGAGCGAACACCGGGGAGCTGTTTTTT.

This clonotype came up many times. The gene calls are TRBV20-1 and TRBJ2-3; 9 bases map to TRBD2. The germline V gene has CDR1 DFQATT and CDR2 SNEGSKA (reference sequence). This CDR3 comprises 15 residues. V was pared by 1 base and J by 1 base, with 3 bases of the junction left unmatched. CDR3 sequence reads: CSARALAGGTDTQYF. The CDR3 DNA sequence: TGCAGTGCTAGAGCACTAGCGGGTGGCACAGATACGCAGTATTTT.

This clonotype was recorded at least ten times. The genes are TRBV29-1 and TRBJ2-3; 7 bases line up with TRBD2. Germline loops: CDR1 SQVTM, CDR2 ANQGSEA. The CDR3 sequence is 13 residues long. J gave up 11 bases and V 0 bases, and 8 bases lay outside the gene matches. Written as DNA, the CDR3 is TGCAGCGTTGAAGATCGCGGGGGAGGTGAGCAGTATTTT. Its protein product is CSVEDRGGGEQYF.

This clonotype was seen at least ten times. The chain combines TRBV20-1 with TRBJ2-4, with D perhaps TRBD1 (6 bases). Trimming took 3 bases from V and 7 from J, leaving 19 bases between them. Germline-derived CDR1 and CDR2 are DFQATT and SNEGSKA (reference sequence). This CDR3 has 15 residues. CDR3 region: CSASPGQPATNIQYF. As DNA, the CDR3 is TGCAGTGCTAGCCCGGGACAACCCGCTACCAACATTCAGTACTTC.

This clonotype was picked up many times. The chain couples TRBV4-2 to TRBJ1-4, with D unresolved. CDR3 length: 12 amino acids. Trimming stripped 4 bases from V and 7 bases from J, with 7 bases between. In germline, CDR1 is LGHNA, CDR2 YNFKEQ. As DNA, the CDR3 is TGTGCCAGCAGCCTGGTGGGTGAAAAACTGTTTTTT. It is translated as CASSLVGEKLFF.

This clonotype was found many times. The gene calls are TRBV3-1 and TRBJ2-7, with 10 bases identical to TRBD2. The CDR3 is 14 amino acids. Germline values: CDR1 LGHDT, CDR2 YNNKEL (reference sequence). Trimming cost V 5 bases and J 3 bases; bases outside gene matches: 4. CDR3 nucleotide sequence: TGTGCCAGCAGCTCTAGCGGGGGACTCTACGAGCAGTACTTC. It codes for CASSSSGGLYEQYF.

The chain couples TRBV6-2 or TRBV6-3 to TRBJ2-1; a weak D match, TRBD2 (5 bases). Trimming pared 4 bases from V and 2 bases from J, leaving 18 bases between. Germline loops: CDR1 MNHEY, CDR2 SVGEGT. The CDR3 runs to 17 residues. The CDR3 sequence: CASSSPRGSVTYNEQFF. CDR3 nucleotides: TGTGCCAGCAGTTCTCCCCGGGGTAGCGTAACCTACAATGAGCAGTTCTTC.

V and J are TRBV9 and TRBJ1-2; no clear D. Germline V gives CDR1 SGDLS, CDR2 YYNGEE. The CDR3 runs 13 residues. Trimming shortened V by 0 bases and J by 6 bases, and 9 bases separated the two germline ends. CDR3 loop: CASSVGVSDGYTF. The CDR3 DNA is TGTGCCAGCAGCGTAGGCGTAAGTGATGGCTACACCTTC.

This clonotype showed up many times. CDR3 nucleotide sequence: TGTGCCAGCAGCTTATCGAGGACAGTCTCTGGAAACACCATATATTTT. Protein: CASSLSRTVSGNTIYF. The chain has TRBV7-2 and TRBJ1-3, with a tentative D call TRBD1 (6 bases). Germline lookup yields CDR1 SGHTA and CDR2 FQGNSA. Between the trimmed V and J ends, which lost 2 bases and 0 bases, there was a span of 11 bases. The CDR3 sequence is 16 residues long.

Ten or more counts support this clonotype. J is TRBJ2-1 and V is TRBV25-1, with TRBD2 identical over 9 bases. In germline, CDR1 is MGHDK, CDR2 SYGVNS. The V segment lost 2 bases and the J segment 7 bases; nucleotides outside the gene matches: 6. CDR3 length: 15 amino acids. The CDR3 loop reads CASSEGSGSGNEQFF. CDR3 coding DNA: TGTGCCAGCAGTGAAGGTAGCGGGAGTGGGAATGAGCAGTTCTTC.

This clonotype was seen repeatedly, ten times or more. The chain links TRBV7-9 to TRBJ2-5, with TRBD2 as a possible D gene (5 bases). This CDR3 spans 14 amino acids. The germline CDR1 and CDR2 sequences are SEHNR and FQNEAQ (reference sequence). V dropped 1 base and J dropped 5 bases, with 11 bases sitting between them. The CDR3 is CASSLDRTGETQYF. CDR3 sequence (DNA): TGTGCCAGCAGCTTAGATCGGACGGGGGAGACCCAGTACTTC.